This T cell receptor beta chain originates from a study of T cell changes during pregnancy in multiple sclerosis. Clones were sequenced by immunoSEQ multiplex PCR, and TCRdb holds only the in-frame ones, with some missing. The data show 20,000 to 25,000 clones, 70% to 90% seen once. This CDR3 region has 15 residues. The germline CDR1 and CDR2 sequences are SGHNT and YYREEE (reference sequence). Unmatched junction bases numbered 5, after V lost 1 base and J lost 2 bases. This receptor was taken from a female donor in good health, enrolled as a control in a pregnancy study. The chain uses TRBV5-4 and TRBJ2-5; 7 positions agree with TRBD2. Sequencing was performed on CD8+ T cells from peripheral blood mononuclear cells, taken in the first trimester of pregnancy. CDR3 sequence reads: CASSLRRERQETQYF. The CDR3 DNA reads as TGTGCCAGCAGCTTGAGGCGGGAGAGGCAAGAGACCCAGTACTTC.